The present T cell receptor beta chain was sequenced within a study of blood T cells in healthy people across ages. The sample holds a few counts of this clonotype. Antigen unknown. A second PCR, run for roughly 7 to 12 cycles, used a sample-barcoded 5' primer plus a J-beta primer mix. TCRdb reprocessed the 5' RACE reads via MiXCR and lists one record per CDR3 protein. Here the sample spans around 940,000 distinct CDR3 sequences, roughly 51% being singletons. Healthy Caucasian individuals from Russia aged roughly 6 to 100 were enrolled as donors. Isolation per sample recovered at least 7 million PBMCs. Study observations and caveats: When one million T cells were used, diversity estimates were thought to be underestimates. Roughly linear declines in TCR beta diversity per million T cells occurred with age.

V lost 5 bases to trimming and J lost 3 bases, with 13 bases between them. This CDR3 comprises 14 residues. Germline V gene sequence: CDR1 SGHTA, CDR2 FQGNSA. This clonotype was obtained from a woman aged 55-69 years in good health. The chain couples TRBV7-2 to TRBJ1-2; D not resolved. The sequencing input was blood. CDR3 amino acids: CASSTYMDYYGYTF. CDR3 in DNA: TGTGCCAGCAGCACCTATATGGATTACTATGGCTACACCTTC. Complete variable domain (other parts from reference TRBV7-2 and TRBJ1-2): GAGVSQSPSNKVTEKGKDVELRCDPISGHTALYWYRQSLGQGLEFLIYFQGNSAPDKSGLPSDRFSAERTGGSVSTLTIQRTQQEDSAVYLCASSTYMDYYGYTFGSGTRLTVV.